Below, one TCR beta chain is given with its context. Its antigen is currently not known. No qualities accompany the bases; no much larger clone lies one base away. There are 16 amino acids in the CDR3, from cysteine to phenylalanine inclusive. CDR3 DNA is the only sequence kept; it has 48 bases, read in frame from the first base. Compared with germline, V lacks 1 base and J lacks 8 bases; bases without a gene match: 10. CDR1 is given as SGHDT and CDR2 as YYEEEE, both from the germline V gene. The data derive from a study of stem cell transplantation in POMP-related autoinflammatory disease (dated by TCRdb to about 2021). Turning to the overall study: The study hypothesis was that defective thymoproteasomes impair MHC class I-dependent CD8+ T-cell differentiation and positive selection, which skews the TRB repertoire. Prior to transplant, the patients had CD4+ naive T-cell skewing, low CD8+ T-cell proportions, and decreased T-cell cytokine secretion. High-throughput TRB sequencing assessed how POMP deficiency affects T-cell receptor beta repertoire diversity and CDR3 characteristics. Broader findings and caveats from the paper: The trend toward lower diversity and increased clonality in PRAID patients was statistically significant only for regulatory T cells. PRAID patients trended toward lower TRB diversity and higher clonality across all analyzed T-cell subsets. PRAID patients showed a restricted number of unique TRB V-J gene pairings.

The method behind the library was the immunoSEQ multiplex PCR assay. In the authors' own workflow: Shannon entropy, which accounts for clonal size distribution, was used to quantify repertoire diversity. Clonotype distribution inequality was measured with the Gini-Simpson index (Simpson_1-D). Imported from immuneACCESS, the table was reduced by TCRdb to in-frame sequences with V and J called. These copies leave out some clones; in studies compared against another copy, an unresolved V gene accounts for under half, and the cause of the remainder is not known. V, J and clone size were drawn from that table, and D and trimming were deduced from the DNA. This sample lists fewer than 30,000 clones; around four fifths were detected once. Approximately 2.4% of the sample comes from the top ten. Read against the paper, the sample's time point label means: before hematopoietic stem cell transplant. PRAID was characterized by prominent immunodeficiency alongside autoinflammation. T-cell subsets (conventional T cells, CD8+ T cells, regulatory T cells, T follicular helper cells) were sorted before TRB sequencing.

This sequence uses TRBV5-6 and TRBJ2-2, and 8 bases in between align with TRBD1. This material consisted of CD4+ T cells from PBMCs, taken before stem cell transplantation. The clonotype comes from a human donor with POMP-related autoinflammation and immune dysregulation (PRAID). This receptor has the CDR3 CASSLFGQGAGGELFF. The DNA sequence is as follows: TGTGCCAGCAGCTTGTTCGGGCAGGGGGCAGGAGGGGAGCTGTTTTTT.